The clone carrying this TCR beta chain was detected once. The protocol was immunoSEQ multiplex PCR, while the TCRdb copy is restricted to in-frame clones and leaves out a portion. Of around 2,100,000 clones in the sample, just under 95% are singletons; the top ten hold 1.2%. Germline V gene data show CDR1 as ENHRY and CDR2 as SYGVKD. This CDR3 has 11 residues. V shed 10 bases, J shed 10 bases, and the junction held 3 bases outside the gene matches. The naive CD8 subset, CD45RO-negative cells positively selected for CCR7, excluded terminally differentiated effector memory CD45RA+ cells. This entry belongs to a study of shared clonotypes between healthy human individuals.

Material for sequencing was naive CD8+ T cells sorted from blood. J is TRBJ2-1 and V is TRBV10-3; 11 nucleotides line up with TRBD1. This TCR came from a man younger than 35 in good health. CDR3 sequence (DNA): TGTGCCACCTGGACAGGGGGCGAGCAGTTCTTC. Residues: CATWTGGEQFF.